This T cell receptor beta chain stems from a study of blood T cell repertoires in COVID-19. Study background: Sites in the United States, Italy and Spain provided acute and convalescent COVID-19 samples.

With 2 bases clipped from V and 3 bases from J, the junction kept 6 bases outside the gene matches. CDR1 is GTSNPN, CDR2 SVGIG, per germline (reference sequence). This CDR3 is 15 amino acids long. Sequencing was performed with immunoSEQ multiplex PCR; in TCRdb, only in-frame clones are kept and a portion is missing. The repertoire holds about 380,000 clones, with about four fifths as singletons. This clonotype originated in a human donor with acute or convalescent COVID-19. The donor label of this sample is uncertain. Material: peripheral blood. The J gene is TRBJ1-2, the V gene TRBV30, with 10 bases fitting TRBD1. Here the CDR3 DNA reads TGTGCCTGGAGTAGGACAGGGGGATATTACTATGGCTACACCTTC. This gives the protein CAWSRTGGYYYGYTF. The full variable domain, in which reference TRBV30 and TRBJ1-2 provide the parts outside the CDR3, is SQTIHQWPATLVQPVGSPLSLECTVEGTSNPNLYWYRQAAGRGLQLLFYSVGIGQISSEVPQNLSASRPQDRQFILSSKKLLLSDSGFYLCAWSRTGGYYYGYTFGSGTRLTVV.